The 9 T cell receptor beta chains listed next were all sequenced from one sample in a study of OX40 agonist ivuxolimab in advanced cancers. TCRdb's copy holds only in-frame clones and misses some; the assay was immunoSEQ multiplex PCR. This sample has about 60,000 clones, with nearly 85% found just once. Specimen: CD4+ or CD8+ T cells sorted from blood, collected in a trial of the OX40 agonist ivuxolimab. All receptors derive from an adult with an advanced solid tumor such as melanoma, head and neck, liver or kidney cancer.

V is TRBV30 and J is TRBJ1-6, with 9 bases lining up with TRBD1. V shed 1 base and J 10 bases; nucleotides not matched to a gene: 8. This CDR3 is built from 15 residues. Germline CDR1 and CDR2: GTSNPN and SVGIG (reference sequence). The CDR3: CAWSGGYRGQSPLHF. The DNA for the CDR3 is TGTGCCTGGAGTGGTGGGTACAGGGGGCAATCACCCCTCCACTTT.

The chain joins TRBV9 to TRBJ2-3; 12 bases align to TRBD2. Germline V gene data show CDR1 as SGDLS and CDR2 as YYNGEE. The CDR3 has 15 residues. With 6 bases clipped from V and 7 bases from J, the junction kept 9 bases outside the gene matches. The CDR3 bases are TGTGCCAGCACGTCGACTAGCGGGAGAGTTAATACGCAGTATTTT. Protein sequence: CASTSTSGRVNTQYF.

V is TRBV7-9 and J is TRBJ2-7; D is perhaps TRBD2 (7 bases). The CDR3 is 18 residues long. Germline V gene sequence: CDR1 SEHNR, CDR2 FQNEAQ (reference sequence). Trimming pared 5 bases from V and 2 bases from J, leaving 25 bases between. CDR3 amino acids: CASSPNHREASGTYEQYF. The CDR3 nucleotides read TGTGCCAGCAGCCCTAACCACAGGGAAGCTAGCGGCACCTACGAGCAGTACTTC. The complete variable domain, with remaining parts taken from reference TRBV7-9 and TRBJ2-7, reads DTGVSQNPRHKITKRGQNVTFRCDPISEHNRLYWYRQTLGQGPEFLTYFQNEAQLEKSRLLSDRFSAERPKGSFSTLEIQRTEQGDSAMYLCASSPNHREASGTYEQYFGPGTRLTVT.

This sequence joins TRBV29-1 and TRBJ2-3; D perhaps matches TRBD1 (6 bases). With 8 bases removed from V and 2 bases from J, the gap between germline ends came to 8 bases. From germline, CDR1 is SQVTM and CDR2 ANQGSEA. The CDR3 is 11 residues long. CDR3 DNA: TGCAGCTCAGGGGTCACAGATACGCAGTATTTT. This gives the protein CSSGVTDTQYF.

V and J are TRBV11-1 and TRBJ2-1; a weak D match, TRBD2 (5 bases). The CDR3 spans 12 residues. Trimming left V 6 bases short and J 7 bases short, with 10 bases between. In germline, CDR1 is SGHAT, CDR2 FQDESV (reference sequence). CDR3 DNA sequence: TGTGCCAGCAGTCTAGCCAGGAATGAGCAGTTCTTC. This sequence encodes CASSLARNEQFF.

This chain links TRBV19 with TRBJ2-1; 9 bases match TRBD1. V lost 6 bases, J lost 10 bases, and 10 bases stayed unmatched. This CDR3 comprises 14 residues. The germline V gene encodes CDR1 LNHDA and CDR2 SQIVND (reference sequence). CDR3 DNA sequence: TGTGCCAGTAGCCGTGGACAGGGGCTGGGGGAGCAGTTCTTC. This translates into CASSRGQGLGEQFF.

This clone occurred a few times. The genes are TRBV10-3 and TRBJ1-4, with TRBD1 as a possible D gene (6 bases). Germline values: CDR1 ENHRY, CDR2 SYGVKD. V was clipped by 2 bases and J by 7 bases, with 11 bases between them. There are 14 residues in the CDR3. In nucleotides, the CDR3 is TGTGCCATCAGTGAGGTGGGGGGCGGTGAAAAACTGTTTTTT. This gives the protein CAISEVGGGEKLFF.

This clone occurred a few times. The rearrangement uses TRBV4-2 and TRBJ2-4, with 14 bases aligning to TRBD2. Trimming took 3 bases from V and 2 from J; bases not matched to a gene: 3. The CDR3 runs 17 residues. Germline V gene lookup returns CDR1 LGHNA and CDR2 YNFKEQ. Here the CDR3 reads CASSQGTSGRTKNIQYF. The CDR3 region has the DNA TGTGCCAGCAGCCAGGGGACTAGCGGGAGAACCAAAAACATTCAGTACTTC.

This sequence joins TRBV7-9 and TRBJ1-2; D gene unclear. With 2 bases removed from V and 8 bases from J, the gap between germline ends came to 18 bases. Germline lookup yields CDR1 SEHNR and CDR2 FQNEAQ (reference sequence). The CDR3 totals 15 residues. CDR3 sequence (DNA): TGTGCCAGCAGCTTAACAAGCCCGCTCCGAGGCGGCTACACCTTC. Amino acid sequence: CASSLTSPLRGGYTF.